The rows below give T cell receptor beta chains drawn from one sample of a study of cytomegalovirus exposure and HLA in healthy donors. Some clones are missing from TCRdb's copy, which holds only in-frame ones; the method was immunoSEQ multiplex PCR. The sample shows some 180,000 clones, approximately 9.5% of them seen only once. Sequenced input: PBMCs. The receptors were sampled from a woman in her 30s in good health and CMV-seropositive. Both conserved end residues are trimmed from each CDR3. Fields, in order: J gene, V gene, D gene, CDR3 protein. The D gene is left open where the match is weak.

TRBJ1-2,TRBV4-1,.,ASSQGTDYLYGYT
TRBJ2-4,TRBV28,TRBD1,ASTTPGQVKNIQY
TRBJ2-5,TRBV30,TRBD2,AWSEGLAGETQY
TRBJ2-3,TRBV9,.,ASSFLTDTQY
TRBJ2-1,TRBV19,TRBD1,ASSCPGGACNEQF
TRBJ2-3,TRBV29-1,.,SVECFIQASGTDTQY
TRBJ1-5,TRBV9,TRBD1,ASSVDGQGFRPQH
TRBJ2-1,TRBV30,TRBD2,AWRLAGTSYNEQF
TRBJ2-5,TRBV6-5,TRBD2,ASSPRRTSQETQY
TRBJ2-5,TRBV7-9,.,ASSFNRDQETQY
TRBJ2-2,TRBV9,.,ASSVGDGTGELF
TRBJ2-5,TRBV7-3,TRBD1,ASSLDRGPQETQY
TRBJ2-1,TRBV27,.,ASRRRSRVNEQF
TRBJ2-7,TRBV10-1,TRBD2,ASSENSGRNEQY
TRBJ1-3,TRBV30,.,AWRGQSSSGNTIY
TRBJ2-7,TRBV7-9,TRBD1,ASSSLARGPREQY
TRBJ1-1,TRBV7-9,.,ASSPSSNQGAF
TRBJ2-7,TRBV15,TRBD1,ATSLDRGDYEQY
TRBJ2-7,TRBV5-8,.,ASSRAYEQY
TRBJ2-2,TRBV25-1,TRBD1,ASSRGGGTGELF